The clone carrying this T cell receptor beta chain has a single count. The antigen is unknown. An assay was performed, and its level was deep. Replicate sorted-subset PCRs were loaded with approximately 190 ng DNA, about 28,000 T cell genomes. Here immunoSEQ multiplex PCR was the method, and the copy in TCRdb shows in-frame clones only, minus some. The sample has about 800,000 clones; approximately 97% are singletons. This record comes from a study of shared clonotypes between healthy human individuals. Study-level points and caveats: Sampling included only blood; tissue repertoires likely differ.

The V gene end was trimmed by 3 bases and the J gene end by 5 bases; junction bases not matched to a gene: 9. Per the germline V gene, CDR1 is LNHDA and CDR2 is SQIVND (reference sequence). This CDR3 is built from 15 residues. CD45RO negativity and positive selection for CCR7 defined naive CD8 cells, a population that excluded terminally differentiated effector memory CD45RA+ cells. This clonotype originated in a man in his thirties or forties in good health. The V call is TRBV19, the J call TRBJ2-5; TRBD1 matches at 7 bases. The sequenced sample consisted of naive CD8+ T cells sorted from blood. The CDR3 coding sequence is TGTGCCAGTAGTATTTCGGACAGGTGGTGGGAGACCCAGTACTTC. Amino acids: CASSISDRWWETQYF.